The sequence of this T cell receptor beta chain was determined in a study of beta chain features in type 1 diabetes. Overall study: Examination covered some 99,000,000 sorted cells spanning all samples.

The CDR3 extends over 14 amino acids. Looked up from germline, CDR1 is SGHDN and CDR2 is FVKESK. Germline trimming cut 4 bases from V and 6 bases from J; bases unmatched to any gene: 3. Expressed TCRB transcripts got sequenced, as all isolated RNA was reverse transcribed. Produced via immunoSEQ multiplex PCR; TCRdb's table is partial and in-frame only. The repertoire holds around 180,000 clones, with less than 15% as singletons. About this clone itself: The antigen is not known. In the same sample, other DNA sequences code for this CDR3.

A sort by CD45RO/CCR7/CD25/CD127/CD95/CD27 yielded CD4+ naive, central memory, regulatory and stem cell-like memory cells. Study results and limitations: Researchers report that Type 1 diabetes patients had moderately but significantly shorter TCRB CDR3s across all four CD4+ subsets. The analysis here could not establish whether HLA type shapes TCRB rearrangement.

The receptor's source is a woman aged 18-35 years in good health. The V gene is TRBV14, the J gene TRBJ2-4; 10 bases map to TRBD2. Sequenced: central memory CD4+ T cells from blood. CDR3 nucleotides: TGTGCCAGCAGCCCCCGGACTAGCGGAAACATTCAGTACTTC. Protein sequence: CASSPRTSGNIQYF.